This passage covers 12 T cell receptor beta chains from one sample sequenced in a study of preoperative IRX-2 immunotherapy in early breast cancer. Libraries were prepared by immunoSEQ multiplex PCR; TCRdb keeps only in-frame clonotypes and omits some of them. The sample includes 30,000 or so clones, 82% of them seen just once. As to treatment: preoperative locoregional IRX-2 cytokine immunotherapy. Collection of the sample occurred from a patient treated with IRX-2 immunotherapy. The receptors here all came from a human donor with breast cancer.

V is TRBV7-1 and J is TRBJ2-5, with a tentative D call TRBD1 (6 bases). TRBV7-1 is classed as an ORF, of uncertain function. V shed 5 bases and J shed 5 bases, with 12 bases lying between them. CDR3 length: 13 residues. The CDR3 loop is CASSPGTLETQYF. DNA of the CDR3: TGTGCCAGCAGCCCCGGGACACTGGAGACCCAGTACTTC.

CDR3 amino acids: CATSRVDRGIPQPQHF. In nucleotides, the CDR3 is TGTGCCACCAGCAGGGTTGACAGGGGGATTCCGCAGCCCCAGCATTTT. This chain joins TRBV15 and TRBJ1-5; TRBD1 matches 9 bases. There are 16 residues in the CDR3. V trimming: 3 bases; J trimming: 7 bases; junction bases outside the gene matches: 10. CDR1 and CDR2 from the germline V gene are LNHNV and YYDKDF (reference sequence).

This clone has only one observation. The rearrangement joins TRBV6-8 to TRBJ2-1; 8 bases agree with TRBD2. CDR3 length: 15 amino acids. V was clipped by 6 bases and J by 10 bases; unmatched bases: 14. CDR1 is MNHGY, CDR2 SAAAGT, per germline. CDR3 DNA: TGTGCCAGCAGACCGTCCGGGACTAGTAATCGGGAGCAGTTCTTC. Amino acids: CASRPSGTSNREQFF.

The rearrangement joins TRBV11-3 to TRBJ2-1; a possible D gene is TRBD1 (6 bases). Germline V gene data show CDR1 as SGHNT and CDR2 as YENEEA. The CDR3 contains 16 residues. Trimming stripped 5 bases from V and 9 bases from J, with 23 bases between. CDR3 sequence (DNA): TGTGCCAGCAGCCCAGGTGACAGGTTCGCGTCAGGTGAGCAGTTCTTC. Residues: CASSPGDRFASGEQFF.

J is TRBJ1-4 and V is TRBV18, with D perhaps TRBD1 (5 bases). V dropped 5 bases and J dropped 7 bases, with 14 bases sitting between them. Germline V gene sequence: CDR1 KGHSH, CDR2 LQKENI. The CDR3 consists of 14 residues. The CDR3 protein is CASSTTQGGEKLFF. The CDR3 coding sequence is TGTGCCAGCTCAACCACCCAGGGTGGTGAAAAACTGTTTTTT. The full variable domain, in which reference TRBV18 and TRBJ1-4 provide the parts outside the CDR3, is NAGVMQNPRHLVRRRGQEARLRCSPMKGHSHVYWYRQLPEEGLKFMVYLQKENIIDESGMPKERFSAEFPKEGPSILRIQQVVRGDSAAYFCASSTTQGGEKLFFGSGTQLSVL.

The chain's CDR3 is CASSQMTGLSLDTQYF. The CDR3 DNA sequence: TGTGCCAGCAGCCAAATGACAGGGTTGTCACTGGATACGCAGTATTTT. The chain combines TRBV11-3 with TRBJ2-3; 7 positions match TRBD1. The ends lost 5 bases at V and 6 bases at J; junction bases unmatched: 14. CDR1 SGHNT and CDR2 YENEEA come from the germline V gene. The CDR3 extends over 16 amino acids.

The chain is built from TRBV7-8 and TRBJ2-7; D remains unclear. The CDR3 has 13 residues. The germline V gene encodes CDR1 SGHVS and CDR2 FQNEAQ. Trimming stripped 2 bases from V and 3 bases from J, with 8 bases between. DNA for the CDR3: TGTGCCAGCAGCTTATCTCCGCTCTACGAGCAGTACTTC. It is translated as CASSLSPLYEQYF.

Written as DNA, the CDR3 is TGCGCCAGCAGCTTGGCCGGGACAACCCAAGAGACCCAGTACTTC. Translated: CASSLAGTTQETQYF. This sequence joins TRBV5-1 and TRBJ2-5; weak D call: TRBD1 (6 bases). The germline V gene encodes CDR1 SGHRS and CDR2 YFSETQ. The length of the CDR3 is 15 residues. Trimming pared 0 bases from V and 1 base from J, leaving 10 bases between.

CDR3 loop: CASSVFSGGAPGEQYF. As DNA, the CDR3 is TGTGCCAGCAGTGTGTTCAGCGGGGGAGCCCCTGGGGAGCAGTACTTC. This rearrangement joins TRBV2 to TRBJ2-7; 8 bases are a match to TRBD2. The J segment lost 7 bases and the V segment lost 4 bases, leaving 15 bases of the junction unmatched. The CDR3 loop spans 16 amino acids. Per the germline V gene, CDR1 is SNHLY and CDR2 is FYNNEI.

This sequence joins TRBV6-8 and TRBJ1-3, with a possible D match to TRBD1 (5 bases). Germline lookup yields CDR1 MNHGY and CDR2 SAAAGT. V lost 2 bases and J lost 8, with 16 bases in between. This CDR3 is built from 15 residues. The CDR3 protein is CASSYGYGGLYTIYF. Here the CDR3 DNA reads TGTGCCAGCAGTTACGGGTACGGGGGTCTCTACACCATATATTTT.

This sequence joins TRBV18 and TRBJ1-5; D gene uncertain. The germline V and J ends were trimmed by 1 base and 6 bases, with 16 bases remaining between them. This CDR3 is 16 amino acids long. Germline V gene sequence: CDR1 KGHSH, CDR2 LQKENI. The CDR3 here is CASSPLEGGRGQPQHF. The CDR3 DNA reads TGTGCCAGCTCACCACTGGAGGGAGGCCGGGGTCAGCCCCAGCATTTT.

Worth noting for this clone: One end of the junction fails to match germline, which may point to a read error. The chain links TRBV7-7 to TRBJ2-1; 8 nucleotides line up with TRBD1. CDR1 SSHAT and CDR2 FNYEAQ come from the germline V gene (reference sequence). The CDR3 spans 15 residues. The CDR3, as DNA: TGTGCCAGCAGCTCACCTGGACAGGGCTACGATGAGCAGTTCTTC. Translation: CASSSPGQGYDEQFF.